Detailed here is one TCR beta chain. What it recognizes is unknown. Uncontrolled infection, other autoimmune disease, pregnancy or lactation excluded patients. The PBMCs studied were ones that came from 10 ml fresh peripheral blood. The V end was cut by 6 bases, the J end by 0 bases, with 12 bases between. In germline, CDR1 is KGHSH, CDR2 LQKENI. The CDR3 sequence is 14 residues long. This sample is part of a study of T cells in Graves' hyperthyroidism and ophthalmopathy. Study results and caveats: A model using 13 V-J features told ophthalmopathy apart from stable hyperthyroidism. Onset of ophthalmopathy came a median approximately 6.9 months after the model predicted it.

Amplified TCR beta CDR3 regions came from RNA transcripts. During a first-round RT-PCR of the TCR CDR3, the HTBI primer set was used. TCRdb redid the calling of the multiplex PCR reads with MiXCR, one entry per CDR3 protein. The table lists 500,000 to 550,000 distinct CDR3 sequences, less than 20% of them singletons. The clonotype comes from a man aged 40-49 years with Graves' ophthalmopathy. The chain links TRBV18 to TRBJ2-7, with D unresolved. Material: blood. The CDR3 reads CASSVGAPSYEQYF. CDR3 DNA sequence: TGTGCCAGCTCGGTAGGAGCCCCCTCCTACGAGCAGTACTTC.